This note documents a single TCR beta chain sequence. What it binds is unknown. Sample donors were healthy Caucasian individuals that came from Russia, aged roughly 6 to 100. The entry originates in a study of blood T cells in healthy people across ages. Study-wide results and limits: Diversity was higher, and naive CD4+ cells more numerous, in long-lived donors than in aged donors.

The use of a sample-barcoded 5' primer and a J-beta primer mix characterized a second PCR of roughly 6 to 11 cycles. TCRdb used MiXCR to reprocess the 5' RACE reads, holding one entry per CDR3 protein. In the table there are about 1,000,000 distinct CDR3 sequences, less than 50% of which are singletons. The CDR3 runs 15 residues. The V gene's germline CDR1 is SQVTM and CDR2 ANQGSEA. The V gene lost 3 bases and the J gene lost 3 bases, with 18 bases spanning the gap. The chain has TRBV29-1 and TRBJ2-7; possible D gene TRBD2, 6 bases. The sample taken for sequencing was blood. The receptor was isolated from a woman aged 60-75 years in good health. For the CDR3, the DNA is TGCAGCGTTGACCGGATACGCGGGACTCACTACGAGCAGTACTTC. As protein: CSVDRIRGTHYEQYF.